This is a list of T cell receptor beta chains from one sample in a study of Tregs in tolerant kidney transplant recipients. The data were produced by immunoSEQ multiplex PCR, yet TCRdb's version contains in-frame clones alone and is incomplete. The sample lists roughly 70,000 clones, 84% seen once, with roughly 4.9% in the top ten. What was sequenced was CD4+ T cells from blood. These receptors were obtained from a human donor in good health. The CDR3 runs from the conserved cysteine through the conserved F or W. Fields, in order: V gene, CDR3 protein.

V: TRBV18
CDR3: CASSASGSYNEQFF

V: TRBV5-1
CDR3: CASSLFTPGQGATNTIRNQPQHF

V: TRBV4-1
CDR3: CASSQPPWAANYGYTF

V: TRBV2
CDR3: CASTRTESSYEQYF

V: TRBV7-6
CDR3: CASSPRTPGEGELFF

V: TRBV7-9
CDR3: CASSSVELWGNTIYF

V: TRBV2
CDR3: CASVGTHRSGAFF

V: TRBV4-1
CDR3: CASSREGRAPYEQYF

V: TRBV28
CDR3: CASSFVGSEGHNGYTF

V: TRBV30
CDR3: CAWPGGPAGYTF

V: TRBV7-9
CDR3: CASSPSRGDTDTQYF

V: TRBV19
CDR3: CASSGGNTIYF

V: TRBV27
CDR3: CASSPHDRGDNYGYTF

V: TRBV5-8
CDR3: CASNKEGGYTGELFF

V: TRBV20-1
CDR3: CSARRGDTQYF

V: TRBV6-5
CDR3: CASSRDRAGNQPQHF

V: TRBV30
CDR3: CAWTAGAPNEKLFF

V: TRBV6-1
CDR3: CASTPSETQYF

V: TRBV9
CDR3: CASSVSGTLNTEAFF

V: TRBV6-5
CDR3: CASSYGQTWYF

V: TRBV2
CDR3: CASRAGADTGELFF

V: TRBV29-1
CDR3: CSTPKQFYNEQFF

V: TRBV11-2
CDR3: CASSLGRLAGVGTDTQYF

V: TRBV25-1
CDR3: CASSDTGTATLEGYTF

V: TRBV5-1
CDR3: CASSLGPLPHNEQFF

V: TRBV6-5
CDR3: CASRQPDGYGYTF

V: TRBV2
CDR3: CASKGQGSNIQYF

V: TRBV7-2
CDR3: CASSFTGPANYGYTF

V: TRBV5-8
CDR3: CASSLEADYGYTF

V: TRBV7-8
CDR3: CASSPKRAINYGYTF

V: TRBV27
CDR3: CASRRTVYYEQYF

V: TRBV21-1
CDR3: CARRQGVAGANVLTF

V: TRBV9
CDR3: CASSPHGTGGVSEAFF

V: TRBV9
CDR3: CASSVEGQGRGELFF

V: TRBV6-1
CDR3: CASSEMTQGRGEQFF

V: TRBV7-8
CDR3: CASTTSRGSGELFF

V: TRBV7-9
CDR3: CASSLATTSGSLDEQFF

V: TRBV9
CDR3: CASSVGGSAGSQETQYF

V: TRBV7-5
CDR3: CARSPRVRFTANTGELFF

V: TRBV6-4
CDR3: CASSVSGIRQETQYF

V: TRBV6-6
CDR3: CASSTPSGSSDEQFF

V: TRBV2
CDR3: CASNIGLIYEQYF

V: TRBV6-1
CDR3: CASSASLLAGVSSYEQYF

V: TRBV6-5
CDR3: CASSRARTDTQYF

V: TRBV6-1
CDR3: CATLGEGTDTQYF

V: TRBV7-6
CDR3: CASSLIAGETQYF

V: TRBV7-2
CDR3: CASSLASVTDTQYF

V: TRBV10-3
CDR3: CAISDGRGPNEKLFF

V: TRBV11-3
CDR3: CASSPVGVEGDTQYF

V: TRBV11-3
CDR3: CASSPGVAGGRETQYF

V: TRBV4-2
CDR3: CASSQERASGTDTQYF

V: TRBV7-6
CDR3: CASGGGASSYNEQFF

V: TRBV4-3
CDR3: CADRGSGSSPGRETQYF